The 30 T cell receptor beta chains given below trace back to one sample, sequenced in a study of T cells in Graves' hyperthyroidism and ophthalmopathy. RNA transcripts were the template for amplifying TCR beta CDR3 regions. TCR CDR3 underwent first-round RT-PCR with the HTBI primer set. Via MiXCR, TCRdb re-called the multiplex PCR reads, giving one row per CDR3 protein. The sample holds roughly 510,000 distinct CDR3 sequences; about 20% are singletons and the top ten take around 27%. The sequencing input was blood. Every receptor here comes from a man aged 18-30 years with Graves' hyperthyroidism.

This clonotype was seen many times. The rearrangement links TRBV20-1 to TRBJ2-7, with a tentative D call TRBD1 (6 bases). The CDR3 has 16 amino acids. V gave up 0 bases and J gave up 0 bases, with 15 bases separating them. Germline values: CDR1 DFQATT, CDR2 SNEGSKA (reference sequence). The CDR3 sequence: CSARDSTGPSSYEQYF. CDR3 in DNA: TGCAGTGCTAGAGATTCGACAGGTCCTAGCTCCTACGAGCAGTACTTC.

In this sample, this clonotype turned up many times. This chain links TRBV9 with TRBJ1-2, with D unclear. Germline V gene sequence: CDR1 SGDLS, CDR2 YYNGEE. Trimming took 4 bases from V and 3 from J, leaving 16 bases between them. The CDR3 is 15 residues long. The CDR3 region is CASSPEVGIDYGYTF. The CDR3 DNA follows: TGTGCCAGCAGCCCGGAGGTAGGGATAGACTATGGCTACACCTTC.

Points on this clonotype: One base away lies a much larger clone, so this may be a sequencing read error. This chain joins TRBV15 and TRBJ1-1; a weak D match, TRBD1 (5 bases). The germline gives CDR1 LNHNV, CDR2 YYDKDF (reference sequence). This CDR3 has 14 amino acids. The DNA for the CDR3 is TGTGCCACCAGCAGGACCAGGGCCGGCACTGAATCTTTCTTT. Protein product: CATSRTRAGTESFF.

This clonotype was found many times. CDR3 loop: CASSEDEPDTEAFF. For the CDR3, the DNA is TGTGCCAGCAGTGAAGATGAACCGGACACTGAAGCTTTCTTT. The V and J genes are TRBV6-1 and TRBJ1-1; D is undetermined. Germline CDR1 MNHNS, CDR2 SASEGT. The CDR3 has 14 residues. Trimming removed 1 base at V and 3 bases at J, with 9 bases between.

The sample holds many counts of this clonotype. This chain uses TRBV6-1 with TRBJ2-7; 11 nucleotides match TRBD2. The CDR3 contains 16 residues. The V segment lost 3 bases and the J segment 1 base; nucleotides outside the gene matches: 5. Germline V lookup: CDR1 MNHNS, CDR2 SASEGT. CDR3 DNA: TGTGCCAGCAGTGAGCAACTAGCGGGGGCATCCTACGAGCAGTACTTC. This sequence encodes CASSEQLAGASYEQYF.

A note on this clonotype: Compared with germline, one end of the junction differs, possibly owing to a read error. The chain is built from TRBV5-1 and TRBJ1-1, with D hard to call. This CDR3 spans 14 amino acids. Per the germline V gene, CDR1 is SGHRS and CDR2 is YFSETQ. The CDR3 DNA is TGCGCCAGCAGCTTGGACGTGGCGGGCACTGAAGCTTGCTTT. Residues: CASSLDVAGTEACF.

This clonotype was counted a single time. V is TRBV30 and J is TRBJ2-7, with TRBD2 as a possible D gene (5 bases). V lost 2 bases and J 0 bases, leaving 14 bases between the germline ends. Germline CDR1 reads GTSNPN; CDR2 reads SVGIG (reference sequence). This CDR3 has 15 amino acids. The DNA for the CDR3 is TGTGCCTGGAGTTTTGGCGGGCCGGACTCCTACGAGCAGTACTTC. Protein product: CAWSFGGPDSYEQYF.

This clonotype has a count of ten or more. The chain couples TRBV20-1 to TRBJ1-1, with 8 bases aligning to TRBD1. In germline, CDR1 is DFQATT, CDR2 SNEGSKA (reference sequence). Trimming removed 1 base from V and 6 bases from J; junction bases left unmatched: 4. This CDR3 has 13 residues. The CDR3 here is CSARVDRGAEAFF. The CDR3 DNA reads TGCAGTGCTAGAGTCGACAGGGGCGCTGAAGCTTTCTTT.

This clonotype was detected ten times or more. Here the CDR3 reads CASSPQTGPPQPQHF. CDR3 DNA: TGTGCCAGCAGCCCCCAGACAGGGCCCCCTCAGCCCCAGCATTTT. The chain has TRBV28 and TRBJ1-5, with TRBD1 matching 7 bases. This CDR3 region has 15 residues. CDR1 and CDR2 (germline): MDHEN, SYDVKM. The V and J ends lost 6 bases and 6 bases, in that order; junction bases with no gene match: 11.

This clonotype was detected ten times or more. The chain carries TRBV12-3 or TRBV12-4 and TRBJ2-5, with D possibly being TRBD2 (5 bases). CDR3 length: 14 amino acids. With 6 bases removed from V and 4 bases from J, the gap between germline ends came to 15 bases. The DNA for the CDR3 is TGTGCCAGCAGCCTAGAGCCTAGCCGAGAGACCCAGTACTTC. As protein: CASSLEPSRETQYF.

In its sample, this clonotype was seen many times. The V call is TRBV28, the J call TRBJ2-7; D uncertain. V lost 6 bases and J 6 bases, leaving 12 bases between the germline ends. Looked up from germline, CDR1 is MDHEN and CDR2 is SYDVKM. The CDR3 consists of 12 residues. The CDR3 protein is CASRMAGFEQYF. The DNA of the CDR3 is TGTGCCAGCAGAATGGCCGGGTTCGAGCAGTACTTC.

There are many counts of this clonotype. V and J are TRBV20-1 and TRBJ2-5; no definite D call. CDR3 size: 11 residues. In germline, CDR1 is DFQATT, CDR2 SNEGSKA (reference sequence). V was trimmed by 1 base and J by 4 bases, leaving 4 bases between them. The CDR3 loop is CSARVIETQYF. The CDR3 DNA reads TGCAGTGCTAGAGTAATAGAGACCCAGTACTTC.

The chain combines TRBV4-1 with TRBJ1-3; 10 bases align to TRBD1. CDR1 MGHRA and CDR2 YSYEKL come from the germline V gene. This CDR3 comprises 18 residues. Trimming took 1 base from V and 5 from J; bases not matched to a gene: 11. DNA of the CDR3: TGCGCCAGCAGCCAAGTTATAGACAGGGGGCCGATGCGAAACACCATATATTTT. Its protein is CASSQVIDRGPMRNTIYF.

This clonotype has just a few counts. This chain links TRBV4-1 with TRBJ1-1; D not certain. Germline CDR1 and CDR2: MGHRA and YSYEKL. The CDR3 totals 14 residues. V lost 1 base and J lost 1, with 7 bases in between. The CDR3 DNA is TGCGCCAGCAGCCAAGCACCAGAGAACACTGAAGCTTTCTTT. Protein product: CASSQAPENTEAFF.

This clonotype was detected many times. This chain joins TRBV20-1 and TRBJ2-7; no reliable D call. V gave up 1 base and J gave up 2 bases, with 18 bases separating them. Per germline, CDR1 DFQATT and CDR2 SNEGSKA (reference sequence). The CDR3 consists of 16 residues. CDR3 bases: TGCAGTGCTAGAGTGGTGGATAGCCAGTATACCTACGAGCAGTACTTC. Its translation is CSARVVDSQYTYEQYF.

This clonotype has at least ten counts. The V and J genes are TRBV6-2 or TRBV6-3 and TRBJ2-5; D remains unclear. Germline lookup yields CDR1 MNHEY and CDR2 SVGEGT. The CDR3 runs 12 residues. V dropped 5 bases and J dropped 3 bases, with 7 bases sitting between them. CDR3 region: CASSPVEETQYF. Written as DNA, the CDR3 is TGTGCCAGCAGTCCCGTAGAAGAGACCCAGTACTTC.

This clonotype was observed many times. The rearrangement joins TRBV28 to TRBJ2-7, with 7 nucleotides matching TRBD1. CDR1 is MDHEN, CDR2 SYDVKM, per germline. The length of the CDR3 is 14 residues. V lost 5 bases to trimming and J lost 2 bases; unmatched junction nucleotides: 6. The CDR3 sequence: CASSLRGGPYEQYF. CDR3 nucleotides: TGTGCCAGCAGTCTCCGAGGGGGCCCCTACGAGCAGTACTTC.

This clonotype was counted ten times or more. The V call is TRBV15, the J call TRBJ1-6; 9 positions agree with TRBD1. The germline gives CDR1 LNHNV, CDR2 YYDKDF (reference sequence). V shed 5 bases and J 7 bases; nucleotides not matched to a gene: 3. CDR3 size: 14 residues. The CDR3 is CATSRDRENSPLHF. Written as DNA, the CDR3 is TGTGCCACCAGCCGGGACAGGGAGAATTCACCCCTCCACTTT.

V and J are TRBV2 and TRBJ2-7; TRBD1 aligns across 8 bases. CDR1 and CDR2 from the germline V gene are SNHLY and FYNNEI. Trimming at V came to 2 bases and at J to 1 base, leaving 7 bases not matched to a gene. The CDR3 loop spans 16 amino acids. CDR3: CASSEWRTGPSYEQYF. The DNA of the CDR3 is TGTGCCAGCAGTGAATGGAGGACAGGGCCGTCCTACGAGCAGTACTTC. Complete variable domain (other parts from reference TRBV2 and TRBJ2-7): EPEVTQTPSHQVTQMGQEVILRCVPISNHLYFYWYRQILGQKVEFLVSFYNNEISEKSEIFDDQFSVERPDGSNFTLKIRSTKLEDSAMYFCASSEWRTGPSYEQYFGPGTRLTVT.

The chain couples TRBV4-1 to TRBJ1-2; possible D gene TRBD1, 5 bases. Trimming shortened V by 1 base and J by 6 bases, and 21 bases separated the two germline ends. Looked up from germline, CDR1 is MGHRA and CDR2 is YSYEKL. The CDR3 runs to 17 residues. CDR3 protein: CASSQVRGLGQPHGYTF. The CDR3 DNA is TGCGCCAGCAGCCAAGTAAGGGGTTTGGGGCAACCCCATGGCTACACCTTC.

In this sample, this clonotype turned up many times. In DNA form, the CDR3 reads TGCAGTGCCGACAGGGTCGACACTGAAGCTTTCTTT. This translates into CSADRVDTEAFF. The chain joins TRBV20-1 to TRBJ1-1, with 7 nucleotides matching TRBD1. J gave up 3 bases and V 6 bases, and 4 bases lay outside the gene matches. The CDR3 contains 12 residues. Germline lookup yields CDR1 DFQATT and CDR2 SNEGSKA (reference sequence).

V gene TRBV2 combines with J gene TRBJ1-6, with D perhaps matching TRBD1 (6 bases). Germline assignment: CDR1 SNHLY and CDR2 FYNNEI. Trimming stripped 6 bases from V and 5 bases from J, with 8 bases between. This CDR3 is 13 amino acids long. CDR3 in DNA: TGTGCCAGCAGCGGACAGCATAATTCACCCCTCCACTTT. This gives the protein CASSGQHNSPLHF.

This clonotype was found many times. The chain couples TRBV28 to TRBJ1-5; tentative D call: TRBD1 (6 bases). Germline loops: CDR1 MDHEN, CDR2 SYDVKM. This CDR3 has 15 amino acids. V was pared by 7 bases and J by 6 bases, with 19 bases between. The CDR3 bases are TGTGCCAGCACCATAATCGGGGGCGTGGGTCAGCCCCAGCATTTT. It specifies CASTIIGGVGQPQHF. The full variable domain, rest sourced from reference TRBV28 and TRBJ1-5, is DVKVTQSSRYLVKRTGEKVFLECVQDMDHENMFWYRQDPGLGLRLIYFSYDVKMKEKGDIPEGYSVSREKKERFSLILESASTNQTSMYLCASTIIGGVGQPQHFGDGTRLSIL.

This clonotype has ten or more counts. The V call is TRBV12-3 or TRBV12-4, the J call TRBJ2-7; the D is unclear. V dropped 1 base and J dropped 3 bases, with 7 bases sitting between them. The CDR3 length is 13 residues. The CDR3: CASSLDVVYEQYF. In DNA, the CDR3 is TGTGCCAGCAGTTTAGATGTGGTCTACGAGCAGTACTTC.

This clonotype was recorded many times. The chain employs TRBV11-2 and TRBJ2-7; the match to TRBD2 covers 12 bases. With 3 bases clipped from V and 3 bases from J, the junction kept 9 bases outside the gene matches. This CDR3 comprises 17 residues. Germline V gives CDR1 SGHAT, CDR2 FQNNGV. CDR3 in amino acids: CASSLGILAGGYYEQYF. The CDR3 nucleotides are TGTGCCAGCAGCTTGGGGATTCTAGCGGGGGGGTACTACGAGCAGTACTTC.

This clonotype was seen many times. This chain uses TRBV20-1 with TRBJ1-1, with 7 bases identical to TRBD1. The trim removed 5 bases at V and 1 base at J, leaving 13 bases unmatched. The CDR3 extends over 16 amino acids. The germline CDR1 and CDR2 sequences are DFQATT and SNEGSKA (reference sequence). The CDR3 here is CSAPGTDLTSNTEAFF. The CDR3 DNA reads as TGCAGTGCTCCAGGGACAGACCTTACCTCGAACACTGAAGCTTTCTTT.

This clonotype has at least ten counts. The CDR3 is CSACGTYVNYGYTF. The CDR3 bases are TGCAGTGCTTGTGGGACATACGTTAACTATGGCTACACCTTC. The chain combines TRBV20-1 with TRBJ1-2; possible D gene TRBD1, 6 bases. The V end lost 5 bases, the J end lost 1 base, and 14 bases lay between the germline ends. In germline, CDR1 is DFQATT, CDR2 SNEGSKA (reference sequence). This CDR3 is built from 14 residues.

This chain uses TRBV6-1 with TRBJ1-2, with D unclear. The V gene lost 2 bases and the J gene lost 5 bases, with 6 bases spanning the gap. Germline-derived CDR1 and CDR2 are MNHNS and SASEGT. The length of the CDR3 is 12 residues. The CDR3 region is CASSETGYGYTF. CDR3 nucleotides: TGTGCCAGCAGTGAAACCGGATATGGCTACACCTTC.

The chain employs TRBV28 and TRBJ1-5; D unclear. CDR3 length: 14 amino acids. Germline assignment: CDR1 MDHEN and CDR2 SYDVKM. V was trimmed by 8 bases and J by 1 base, leaving 12 bases between them. Written as DNA, the CDR3 is TGTGCCAGCCGCCACAGCCTCAGCAATCAGCCCCAGCATTTT. As protein: CASRHSLSNQPQHF.

In this sample, this clonotype turned up many times. The chain couples TRBV7-9 to TRBJ1-3, with D perhaps matching TRBD1 (6 bases). The CDR3 has 16 amino acids. Germline V gives CDR1 SEHNR, CDR2 FQNEAQ (reference sequence). Deletions cut 5 bases from V and 0 bases from J, with 14 bases between. CDR3 nucleotides: TGTGCCAGCAGCCGCCCGGACAGTCTCTCTGGAAACACCATATATTTT. Its translation: CASSRPDSLSGNTIYF.